The T cell receptor beta chain described here comes from a study of T cell repertoires in ileal Crohn's disease. Study as a whole: Surgery for a complication: stricturing in around 60%, penetrating in about 40%.

Profiling relied on immunoSEQ multiplex PCR, and the TCRdb table lists in-frame clones only, not all of them. The sample comprises thousands of clones, about 95% of which are singletons, and 0.3% to 0.35% rests with the top ten. Findings and limits, study-wide: Clonality above 26.8% at surgery always came with endoscopic recurrence. Compared with non-smokers, active smokers at surgery showed more clonal expansions.

The CDR3 totals 15 residues. CDR1 is SGHVS and CDR2 is FNYEAQ in the germline V gene. Trimming removed 5 bases from V and 1 base from J, with 14 bases in between. With respect to this clone: As yet, its antigen is unknown.

Sample: ileal tissue. The V gene is TRBV7-6, the J gene TRBJ1-1; D is uncertain. The receptor was isolated from an adult with Crohn's disease. CDR3 in amino acids: CASSPFHAGNTEAFF. The CDR3 DNA reads TGTGCCAGCAGCCCCTTCCACGCCGGGAACACTGAAGCTTTCTTT.